The source of this TCR beta chain is a study of tumor-infiltrating lymphocytes in primary liver carcinoma. The overall study: Maximum tumor diameters ranged from roughly 4 to 10 cm, stage T1-T3 N0M0.

Points on this clonotype: Lacking the conserved final phenylalanine or tryptophan, this CDR3 likely reflects a read error.

Scientists recovered RNA and DNA together from around 20-30 mg of unsorted bulk tissue. The researchers produced TCR beta cDNA from 500 to 550 ng total RNA with a constant-region primer. Three nested multiplex PCR rounds of slightly modified ARM-PCR generated TCR beta libraries. The first two PCR rounds used TRBV1-TRBV30 primers with a Cbeta primer, around 10 cycles each. Via MiXCR, TCRdb re-called the multiplex PCR reads, giving one row per CDR3 protein. The sample contains 100,000 to 120,000 distinct CDR3 sequences, about four fifths of which appear only once. The V segment lost 9 bases and the J segment 10 bases; nucleotides outside the gene matches: 22. The CDR3 loop spans 16 amino acids. Germline V gene lookup returns CDR1 MNHNS and CDR2 SASEGT.

The TCR comes from a man between 40 and 49 years old with primary liver carcinoma and hepatitis B virus infection. The chain recombines TRBV6-1 with TRBJ2-7; the match to TRBD1 covers 9 bases. The sequenced material came from liver tumor tissue from sampling region 3. Indicated subset: tumor region T3, left-lateral pole. CDR3 in amino acids: CASTPRSGQGSYEQYL. CDR3 bases: TGTGCCAGTACCCCACGGTCGGGACAGGGCTCCTATGAACAGTACTTG.